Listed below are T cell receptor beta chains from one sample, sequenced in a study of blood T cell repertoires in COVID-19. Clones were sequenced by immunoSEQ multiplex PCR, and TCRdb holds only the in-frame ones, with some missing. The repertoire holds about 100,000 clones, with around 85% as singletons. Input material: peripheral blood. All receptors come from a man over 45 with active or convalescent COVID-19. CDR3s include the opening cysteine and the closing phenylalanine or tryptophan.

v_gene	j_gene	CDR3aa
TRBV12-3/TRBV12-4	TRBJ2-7	CASSAGQNYEQYF
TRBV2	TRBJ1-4	CASTPGQGSEKLFF
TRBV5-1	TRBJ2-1	CASSLNSGDSYNEQFF
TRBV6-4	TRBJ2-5	CASSRGLADQETQYF
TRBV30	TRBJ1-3	CAWSGQLLSGNTIYF
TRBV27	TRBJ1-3	CASSTALGNTIYF
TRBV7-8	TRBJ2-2	CASSLGQDTGELFF
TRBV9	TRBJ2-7	CASSPSQEDHEQYF
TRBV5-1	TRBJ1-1	CASSFTGANTEAFF
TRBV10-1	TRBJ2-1	CASSTQGNEQFF
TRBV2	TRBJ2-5	CASSRQGKGYF
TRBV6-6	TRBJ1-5	CASSLDSNQPQHF
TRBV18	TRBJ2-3	CASSLVLAGFNTDTQYF
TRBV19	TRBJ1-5	CASSVSTGVQPQHF
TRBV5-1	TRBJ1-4	CASSLGQSSTNEKLFF
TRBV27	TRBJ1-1	CASRKDSNTEAFF
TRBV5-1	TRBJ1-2	CASSLGQGSYGYTF
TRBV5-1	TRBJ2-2	CASSPGGTGVTGELFF
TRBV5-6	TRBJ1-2	CASSFGTESNYGYTF
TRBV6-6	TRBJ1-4	CASSYPDQGASEKLFF
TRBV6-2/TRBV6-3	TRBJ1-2	CASSYGGRGRGYTF
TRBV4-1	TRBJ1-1	CASSLQGLTLGTEAFF
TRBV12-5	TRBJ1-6	CASGLGLGEGEVSPLHF
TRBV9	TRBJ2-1	CASSAAGTSGMDEQFF
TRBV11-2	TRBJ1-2	CASSSRDRGLYGYTF
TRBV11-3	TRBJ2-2	CASSSPGTSGRGTGELFF
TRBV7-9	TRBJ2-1	CASSSSGTGVYNEQFF
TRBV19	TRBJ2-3	CASSSQATDTQYF
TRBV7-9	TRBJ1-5	CASSLGGTGPHF
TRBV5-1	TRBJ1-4	CASSLEGAYYEKLFF
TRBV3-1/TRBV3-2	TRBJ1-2	CASSQDGRYGYTF
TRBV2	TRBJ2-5	CASNPGERGETQYF
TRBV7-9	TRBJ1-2	CASSRGGGRNDYGYTF
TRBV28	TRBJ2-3	CASSRDRATDTQYF